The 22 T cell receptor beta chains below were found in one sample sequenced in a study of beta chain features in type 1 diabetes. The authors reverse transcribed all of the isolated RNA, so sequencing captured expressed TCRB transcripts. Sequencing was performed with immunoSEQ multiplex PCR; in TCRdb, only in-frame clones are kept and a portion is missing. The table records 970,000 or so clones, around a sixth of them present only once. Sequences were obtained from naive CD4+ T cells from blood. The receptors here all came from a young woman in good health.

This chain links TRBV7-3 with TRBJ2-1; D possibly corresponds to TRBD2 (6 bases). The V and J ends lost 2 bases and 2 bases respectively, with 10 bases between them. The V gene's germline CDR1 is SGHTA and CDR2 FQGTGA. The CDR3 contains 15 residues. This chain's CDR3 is CASSLPGTPYNEQFF. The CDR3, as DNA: TGTGCCAGCAGCTTACCCGGGACTCCCTACAATGAGCAGTTCTTC.

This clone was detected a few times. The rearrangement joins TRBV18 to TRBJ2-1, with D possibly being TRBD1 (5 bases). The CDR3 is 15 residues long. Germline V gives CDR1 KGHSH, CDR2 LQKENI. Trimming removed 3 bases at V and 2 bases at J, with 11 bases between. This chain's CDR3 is CASSPMTVPYNEQFF. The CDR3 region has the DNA TGTGCCAGCTCACCGATGACAGTACCCTACAATGAGCAGTTCTTC.

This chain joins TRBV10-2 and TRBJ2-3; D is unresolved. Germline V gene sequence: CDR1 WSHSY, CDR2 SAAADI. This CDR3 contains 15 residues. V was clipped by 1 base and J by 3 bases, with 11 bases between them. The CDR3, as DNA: TGCGCCAGCAGTGAGTTTCCTCGGCGGACAGATACGCAGTATTTT. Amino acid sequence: CASSEFPRRTDTQYF.

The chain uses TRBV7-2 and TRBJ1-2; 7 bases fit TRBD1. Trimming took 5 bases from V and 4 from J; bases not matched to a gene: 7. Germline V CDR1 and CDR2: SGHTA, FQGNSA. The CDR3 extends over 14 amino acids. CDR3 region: CASSEDRAGYGYTF. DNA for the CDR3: TGTGCCAGCAGCGAAGACAGGGCGGGCTATGGCTACACCTTC.

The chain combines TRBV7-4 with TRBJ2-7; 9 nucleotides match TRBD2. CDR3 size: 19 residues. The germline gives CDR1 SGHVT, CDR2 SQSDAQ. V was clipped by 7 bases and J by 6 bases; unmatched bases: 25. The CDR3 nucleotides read TGTGCCAGCACCCGTCGGACTAGCGTTTTTGAGTGGAGTCAGTTCGAGCAGTACTTC. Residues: CASTRRTSVFEWSQFEQYF.

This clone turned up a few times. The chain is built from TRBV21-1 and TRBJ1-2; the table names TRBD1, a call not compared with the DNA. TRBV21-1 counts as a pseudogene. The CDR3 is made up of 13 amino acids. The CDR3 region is CASSTHRGYGYTF. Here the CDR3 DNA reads TGTGCCAGCAGCACTCACAGGGGGTACGGCTACACCTTC.

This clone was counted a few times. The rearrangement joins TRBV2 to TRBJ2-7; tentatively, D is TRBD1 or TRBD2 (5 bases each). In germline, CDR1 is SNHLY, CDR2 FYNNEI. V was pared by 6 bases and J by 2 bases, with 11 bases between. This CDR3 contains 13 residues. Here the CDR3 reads CASSRDVPYEQYF. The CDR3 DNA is TGTGCCAGCAGCCGGGACGTTCCCTACGAGCAGTACTTC.

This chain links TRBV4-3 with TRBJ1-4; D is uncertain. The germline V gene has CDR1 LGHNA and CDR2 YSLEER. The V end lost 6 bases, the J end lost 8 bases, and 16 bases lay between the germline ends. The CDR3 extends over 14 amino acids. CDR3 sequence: CASSQTESREKLFF. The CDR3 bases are TGCGCCAGCAGTCAAACCGAGTCGCGCGAAAAACTGTTTTTT.

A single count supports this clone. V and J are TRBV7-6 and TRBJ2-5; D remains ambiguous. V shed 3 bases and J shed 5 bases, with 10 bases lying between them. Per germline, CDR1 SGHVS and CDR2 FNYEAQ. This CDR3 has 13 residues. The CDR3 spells CASSFDALETQYF. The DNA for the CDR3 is TGTGCCAGCAGCTTTGACGCTCTGGAGACCCAGTACTTC.

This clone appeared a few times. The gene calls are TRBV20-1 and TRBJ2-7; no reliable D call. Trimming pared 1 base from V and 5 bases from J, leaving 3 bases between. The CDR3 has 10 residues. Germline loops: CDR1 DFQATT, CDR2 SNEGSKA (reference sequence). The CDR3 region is CSARGHEQYF. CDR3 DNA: TGCAGTGCTAGAGGGCACGAGCAGTACTTC.

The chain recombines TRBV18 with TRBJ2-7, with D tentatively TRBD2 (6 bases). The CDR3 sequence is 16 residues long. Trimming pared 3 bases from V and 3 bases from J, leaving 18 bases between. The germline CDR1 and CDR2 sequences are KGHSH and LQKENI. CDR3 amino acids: CASSPMTISGYYEQYF. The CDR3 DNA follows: TGTGCCAGCTCACCGATGACTATAAGCGGGTACTACGAGCAGTACTTC.

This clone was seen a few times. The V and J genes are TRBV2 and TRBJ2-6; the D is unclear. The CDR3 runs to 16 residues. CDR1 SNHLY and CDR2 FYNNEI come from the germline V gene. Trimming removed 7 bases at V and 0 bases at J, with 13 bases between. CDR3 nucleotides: TGTGCCAGCAAGGAACAGCGATACTCTGGGGCCAACGTCCTGACTTTC. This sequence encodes CASKEQRYSGANVLTF.

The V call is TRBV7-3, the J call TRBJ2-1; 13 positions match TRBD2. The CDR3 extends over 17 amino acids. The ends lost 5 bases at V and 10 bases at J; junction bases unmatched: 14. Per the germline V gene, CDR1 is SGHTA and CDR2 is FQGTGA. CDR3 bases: TGTGCCAGCAGCCCCGTCGGACTAGCGGGAGTCGCGGAGGAGCAGTTCTTC. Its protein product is CASSPVGLAGVAEEQFF.

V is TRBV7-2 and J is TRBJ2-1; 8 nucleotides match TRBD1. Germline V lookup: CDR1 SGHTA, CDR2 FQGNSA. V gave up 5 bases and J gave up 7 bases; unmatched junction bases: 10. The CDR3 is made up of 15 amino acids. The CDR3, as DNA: TGTGCCAGCAGCCCGAGAGGGACAGGCTCAAATGAGCAGTTCTTC. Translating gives CASSPRGTGSNEQFF.

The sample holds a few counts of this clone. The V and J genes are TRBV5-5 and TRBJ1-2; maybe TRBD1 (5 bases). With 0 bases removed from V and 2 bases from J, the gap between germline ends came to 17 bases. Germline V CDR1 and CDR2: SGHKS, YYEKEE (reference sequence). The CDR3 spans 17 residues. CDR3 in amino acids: CASSLGAVSGPNYGYTF. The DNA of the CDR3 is TGTGCCAGCAGCTTGGGTGCAGTCTCAGGGCCGAACTATGGCTACACCTTC.

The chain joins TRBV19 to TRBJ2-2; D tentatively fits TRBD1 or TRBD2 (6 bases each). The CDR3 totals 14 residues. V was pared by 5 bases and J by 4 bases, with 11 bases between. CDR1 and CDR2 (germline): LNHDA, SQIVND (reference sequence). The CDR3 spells CASSGRGGTGELFF. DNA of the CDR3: TGTGCCAGTAGTGGCAGGGGAGGCACCGGGGAGCTGTTTTTT.

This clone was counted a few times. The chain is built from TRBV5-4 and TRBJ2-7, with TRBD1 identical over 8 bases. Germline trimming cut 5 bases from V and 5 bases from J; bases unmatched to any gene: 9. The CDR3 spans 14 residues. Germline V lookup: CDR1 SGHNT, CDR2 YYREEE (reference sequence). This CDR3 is CASSSQGGVHEQYF. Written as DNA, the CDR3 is TGTGCCAGCAGTTCACAGGGGGGCGTCCACGAGCAGTACTTC.

The CDR3 loop reads CASSPWGQGAYFQETQYF. In DNA form, the CDR3 reads TGTGCCAGCAGCCCTTGGGGACAGGGGGCATATTTTCAAGAGACCCAGTACTTC. The chain recombines TRBV27 with TRBJ2-5, with 12 bases fitting TRBD1. The V gene's germline CDR1 is MNHEY and CDR2 SMNVEV (reference sequence). CDR3 size: 18 residues. V gave up 6 bases and J gave up 2 bases; unmatched junction bases: 13.

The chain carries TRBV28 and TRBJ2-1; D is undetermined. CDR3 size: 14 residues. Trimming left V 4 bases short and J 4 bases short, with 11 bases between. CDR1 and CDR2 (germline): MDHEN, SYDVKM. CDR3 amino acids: CASSSHGRYNEQFF. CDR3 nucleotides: TGTGCCAGCAGTTCCCACGGACGGTACAATGAGCAGTTCTTC.

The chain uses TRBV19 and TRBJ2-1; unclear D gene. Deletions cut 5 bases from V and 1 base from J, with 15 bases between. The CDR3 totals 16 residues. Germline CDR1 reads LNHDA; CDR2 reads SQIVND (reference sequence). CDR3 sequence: CASSRKGGLSYNEQFF. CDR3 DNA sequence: TGTGCCAGTAGTCGGAAGGGCGGTCTTTCCTACAATGAGCAGTTCTTC.

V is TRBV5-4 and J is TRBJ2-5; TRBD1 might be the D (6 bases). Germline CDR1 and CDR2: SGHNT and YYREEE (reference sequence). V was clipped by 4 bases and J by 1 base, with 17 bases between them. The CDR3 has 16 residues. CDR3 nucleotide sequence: TGTGCCAGCAGCGGGGGACACCCAAACTCCCAAGAGACCCAGTACTTC. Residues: CASSGGHPNSQETQYF.

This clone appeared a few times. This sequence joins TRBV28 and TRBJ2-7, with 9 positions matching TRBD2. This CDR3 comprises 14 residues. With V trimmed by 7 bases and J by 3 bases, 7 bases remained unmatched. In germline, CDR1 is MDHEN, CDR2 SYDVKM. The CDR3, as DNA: TGTGCCAGCACGCGGCTAGCGGGGCTCTACGAGCAGTACTTC. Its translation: CASTRLAGLYEQYF.